This record looks at one T cell receptor beta chain sequence and its context. No antigen is known for it. This entry comes from a study of identical twins. General study findings and limits: Abundant beta clonotypes from cord blood bore fewer insertions; memory repertoires lacked this pattern.

The germline V gene has CDR1 SGHAT and CDR2 FQNNGV. Trimming at V came to 6 bases and at J to 5 bases, leaving 9 bases not matched to a gene. This CDR3 is built from 15 residues. MiXCR was run by TCRdb on the 5' RACE reads, yielding one entry per CDR3 protein. The table shows 450,000 to 650,000 distinct CDR3 sequences, with nearly 10% occurring only once. In addition, the sample was reused for a study of yellow fever vaccine responses in identical twins. That source notes: Twins reportedly had a vaccine T cell response that seemed partly convergent, partly personalized.

The source of this sequence is a woman between 18 and 30 years old in good health. The rearrangement uses TRBV11-2 and TRBJ2-2, with 7 bases aligning to TRBD1. Input material: PBMCs. CDR3 in DNA: TGTGCCAGCAGTAGAAGGCCAGGGGGAACCGGGGAGCTGTTTTTT. This encodes CASSRRPGGTGELFF.